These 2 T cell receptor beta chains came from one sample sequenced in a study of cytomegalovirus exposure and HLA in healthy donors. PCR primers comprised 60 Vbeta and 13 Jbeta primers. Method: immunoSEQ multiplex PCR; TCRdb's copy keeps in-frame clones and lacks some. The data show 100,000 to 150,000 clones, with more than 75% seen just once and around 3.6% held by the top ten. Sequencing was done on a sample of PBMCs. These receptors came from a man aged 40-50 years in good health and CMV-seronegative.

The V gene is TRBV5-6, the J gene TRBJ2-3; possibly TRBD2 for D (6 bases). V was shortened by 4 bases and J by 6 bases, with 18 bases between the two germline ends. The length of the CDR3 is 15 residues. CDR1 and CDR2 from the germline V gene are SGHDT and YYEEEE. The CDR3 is CASSPTGGSLDTQYF. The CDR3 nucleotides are TGTGCCAGCAGCCCTACCGGGGGATCCTTGGATACGCAGTATTTT. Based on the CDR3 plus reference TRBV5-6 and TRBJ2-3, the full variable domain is DAGVTQSPTHLIKTRGQQVTLRCSPKSGHDTVSWYQQALGQGPQFIFQYYEEEERQRGNFPDRFSGHQFPNYSSELNVNALLLGDSALYLCASSPTGGSLDTQYFGPGTRLTVL.

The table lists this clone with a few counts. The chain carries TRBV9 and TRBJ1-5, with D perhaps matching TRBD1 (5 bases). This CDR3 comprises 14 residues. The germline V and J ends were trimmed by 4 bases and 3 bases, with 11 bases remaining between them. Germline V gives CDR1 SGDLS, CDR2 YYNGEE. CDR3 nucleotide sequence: TGTGCCAGCAGCCCAACGACAGACAATCAGCCCCAGCATTTT. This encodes CASSPTTDNQPQHF.